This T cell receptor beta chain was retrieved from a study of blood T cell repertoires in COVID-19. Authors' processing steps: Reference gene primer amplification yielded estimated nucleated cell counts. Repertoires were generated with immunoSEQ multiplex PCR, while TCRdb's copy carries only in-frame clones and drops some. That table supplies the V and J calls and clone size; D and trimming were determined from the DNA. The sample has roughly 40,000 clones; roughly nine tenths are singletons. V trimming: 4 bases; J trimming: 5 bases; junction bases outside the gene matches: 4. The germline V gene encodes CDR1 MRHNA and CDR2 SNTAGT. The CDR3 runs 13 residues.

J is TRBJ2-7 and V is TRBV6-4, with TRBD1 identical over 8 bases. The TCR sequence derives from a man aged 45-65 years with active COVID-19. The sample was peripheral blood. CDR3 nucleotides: TGTGCCAGCAGTGTTAGGACAGGGAACGAGCAGTACTTC. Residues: CASSVRTGNEQYF.